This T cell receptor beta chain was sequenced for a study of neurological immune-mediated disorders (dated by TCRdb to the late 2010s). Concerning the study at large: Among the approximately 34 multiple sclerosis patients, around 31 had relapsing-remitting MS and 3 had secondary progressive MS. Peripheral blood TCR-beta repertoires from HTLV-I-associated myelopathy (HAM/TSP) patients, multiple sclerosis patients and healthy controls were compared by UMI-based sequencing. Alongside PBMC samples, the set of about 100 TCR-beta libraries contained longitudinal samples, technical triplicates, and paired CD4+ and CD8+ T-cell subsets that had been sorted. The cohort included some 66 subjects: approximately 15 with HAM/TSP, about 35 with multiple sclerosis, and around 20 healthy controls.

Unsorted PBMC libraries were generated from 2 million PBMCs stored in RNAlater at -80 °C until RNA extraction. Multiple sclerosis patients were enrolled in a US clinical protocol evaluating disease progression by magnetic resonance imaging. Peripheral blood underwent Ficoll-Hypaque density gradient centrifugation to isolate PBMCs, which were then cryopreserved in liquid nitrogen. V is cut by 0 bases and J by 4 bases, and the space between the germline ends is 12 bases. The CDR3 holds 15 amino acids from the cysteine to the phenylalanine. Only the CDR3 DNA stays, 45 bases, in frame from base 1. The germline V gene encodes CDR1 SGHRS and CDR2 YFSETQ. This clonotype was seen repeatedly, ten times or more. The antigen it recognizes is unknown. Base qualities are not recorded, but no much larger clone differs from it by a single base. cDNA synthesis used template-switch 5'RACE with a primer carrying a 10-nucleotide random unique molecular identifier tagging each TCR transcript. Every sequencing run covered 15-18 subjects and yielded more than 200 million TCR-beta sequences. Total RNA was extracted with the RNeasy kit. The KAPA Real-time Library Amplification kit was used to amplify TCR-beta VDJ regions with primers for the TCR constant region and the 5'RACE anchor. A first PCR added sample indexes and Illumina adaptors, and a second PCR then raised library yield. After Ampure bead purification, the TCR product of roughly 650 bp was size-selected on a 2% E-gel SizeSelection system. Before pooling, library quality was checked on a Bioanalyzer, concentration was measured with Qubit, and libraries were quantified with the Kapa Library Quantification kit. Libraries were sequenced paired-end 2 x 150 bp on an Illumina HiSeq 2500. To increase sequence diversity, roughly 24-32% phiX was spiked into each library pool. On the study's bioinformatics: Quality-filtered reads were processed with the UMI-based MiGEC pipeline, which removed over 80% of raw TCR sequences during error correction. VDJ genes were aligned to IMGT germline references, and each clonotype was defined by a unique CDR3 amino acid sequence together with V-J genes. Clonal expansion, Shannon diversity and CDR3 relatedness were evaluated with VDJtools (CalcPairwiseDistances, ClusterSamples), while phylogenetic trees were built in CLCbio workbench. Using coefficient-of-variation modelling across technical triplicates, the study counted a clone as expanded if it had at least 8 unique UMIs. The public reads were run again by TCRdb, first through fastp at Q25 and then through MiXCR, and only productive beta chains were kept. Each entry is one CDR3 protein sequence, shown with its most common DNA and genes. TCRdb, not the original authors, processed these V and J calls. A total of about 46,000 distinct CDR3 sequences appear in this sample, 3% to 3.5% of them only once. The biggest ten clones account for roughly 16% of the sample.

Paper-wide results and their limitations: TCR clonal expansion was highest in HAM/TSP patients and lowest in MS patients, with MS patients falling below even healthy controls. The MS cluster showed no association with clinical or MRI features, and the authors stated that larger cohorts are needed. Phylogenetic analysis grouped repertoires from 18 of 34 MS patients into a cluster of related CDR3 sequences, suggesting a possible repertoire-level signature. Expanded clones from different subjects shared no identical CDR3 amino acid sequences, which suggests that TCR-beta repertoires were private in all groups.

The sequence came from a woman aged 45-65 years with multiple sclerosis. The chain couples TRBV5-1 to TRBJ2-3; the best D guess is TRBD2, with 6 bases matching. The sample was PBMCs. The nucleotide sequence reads TGCGCCAGCAGCTTGGCGCTAGGAGGGGCAGATACGCAGTATTTT. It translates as CASSLALGGADTQYF.